This T cell receptor beta chain emerged from a study of OX40 agonist ivuxolimab in advanced cancers. Findings and limits, study-wide: In the 0.1 to 3.0 mg/kg range, CD4+ and CD8+ blood T cells had expanded clonally by week 6. Undetermined was the antigen specificity of the expanded peripheral T cells.

Germline loops: CDR1 MDHEN, CDR2 SYDVKM. CDR3 length: 11 residues. The V and J ends lost 3 bases and 5 bases respectively, with 4 bases between them. With respect to this clone: The antigen is undetermined.

Here immunoSEQ multiplex PCR was the method, and the copy in TCRdb shows in-frame clones only, minus some. This table has roughly 60,000 clones, over 75% appearing once. A history of autoimmune disease or systemic immunosuppression excluded patients. The clonotype was recovered from an adult with an advanced solid tumor such as melanoma, head and neck, liver or kidney cancer. Source: CD4+ or CD8+ T cells sorted from blood, taken in a trial of the OX40 agonist ivuxolimab. The chain uses TRBV28 and TRBJ2-5; D unresolved. The CDR3 protein is CASSFGETQYF. The CDR3, as DNA: TGTGCCAGCAGTTTCGGGGAGACCCAGTACTTC.